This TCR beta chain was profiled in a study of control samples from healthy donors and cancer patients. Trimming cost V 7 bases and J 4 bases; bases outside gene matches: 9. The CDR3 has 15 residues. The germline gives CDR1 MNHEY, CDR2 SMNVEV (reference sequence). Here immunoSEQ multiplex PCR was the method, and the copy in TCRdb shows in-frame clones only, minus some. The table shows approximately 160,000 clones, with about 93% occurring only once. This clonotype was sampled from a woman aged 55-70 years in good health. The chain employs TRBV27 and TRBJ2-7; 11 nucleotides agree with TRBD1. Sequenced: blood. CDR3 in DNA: TGTGCCAGCATTTCCCCCGGGACAGGGGGATACGAGCAGTACTTC. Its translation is CASISPGTGGYEQYF.